The TCR beta chain described here comes from a study of T cell responses to AZD1222 COVID-19 vaccine. The germline V gene encodes CDR1 LNHDA and CDR2 SQIVND (reference sequence). CDR3 length: 14 residues. Trimming left V 11 bases short and J 8 bases short, with 25 bases between. In this sample, this clone turned up once. Its specificity is not known. General study findings and limits: Without day 14 samples, only post-peak T cell repertoires were studied. Among the donors, most were white British and more were female, and clonal diversity was possibly underestimated. At study baseline, merely roughly 6 AZD1222 recipients were seropositive.

This table comes from immunoSEQ multiplex PCR, and its TCRdb copy is limited to in-frame clones, with some not included. In the table there are about 180,000 clones, about nine tenths of which are singletons. Pooled samples include second doses given at about 4 or 12 weeks. This chain connects TRBV19 to TRBJ2-7; a weak D match, TRBD2 (6 bases). The sequencing used peripheral blood, collected 28 days after the second AZD1222 dose. The clonotype originates from an adult who received the AZD1222 COVID-19 vaccine. CDR3 protein: CASRGTGNYEKQYF. DNA for the CDR3: TGTGCCTCCCGCGGGACGGGGAACTACGAGAAGCAGTACTTC.